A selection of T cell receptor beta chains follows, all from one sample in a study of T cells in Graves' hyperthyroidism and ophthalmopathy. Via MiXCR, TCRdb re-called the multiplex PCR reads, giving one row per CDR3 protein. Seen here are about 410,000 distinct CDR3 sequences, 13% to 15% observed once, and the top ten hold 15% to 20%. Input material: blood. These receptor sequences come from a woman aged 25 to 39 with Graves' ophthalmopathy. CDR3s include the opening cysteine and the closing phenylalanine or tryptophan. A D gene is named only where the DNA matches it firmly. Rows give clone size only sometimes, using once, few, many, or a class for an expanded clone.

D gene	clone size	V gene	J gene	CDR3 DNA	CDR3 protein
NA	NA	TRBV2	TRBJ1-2	TGTGCCAGCAGTGAAACTCGACAGTTGATGAAGGGCTACACCTTC	CASSETRQLMKGYTF
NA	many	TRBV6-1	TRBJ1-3	TGTGCCAGCAGTGCAGTCTCAGGAGACACCATATATTTT	CASSAVSGDTIYF
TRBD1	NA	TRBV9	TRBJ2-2	TGTGCCAACAGGCGGACAGGCGCGAACACCGGGGAGCTGTTTTTT	CANRRTGANTGELFF
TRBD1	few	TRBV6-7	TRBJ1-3	TGTGCCAGCTACAGGACCTCATTGACGGGACAGAAAGGAAACACCATATATTTT	CASYRTSLTGQKGNTIYF
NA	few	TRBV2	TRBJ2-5	TGTGCCAGCAGGGGACGCGGTGACGAGACCCAGTACTTC	CASRGRGDETQYF
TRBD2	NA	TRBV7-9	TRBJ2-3	TGTGCCAGCGGACTAGCGGGGGGATCAACAGATACGCAGTATTTT	CASGLAGGSTDTQYF
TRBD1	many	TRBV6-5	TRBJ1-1	TGTGCCAGCAGTTACTCGGTACACAGGGGTGGCACTGAAGCTTTCTTT	CASSYSVHRGGTEAFF
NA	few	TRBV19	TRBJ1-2	TGTGCCAGTGAGCCGGGACACCAGATCTATGGCTACACCTTC	CASEPGHQIYGYTF
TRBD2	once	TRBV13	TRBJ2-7	TGTGCCAGCAGCCGTTCCGGGACTAGCGGCCAATACGAGCAGTACTTC	CASSRSGTSGQYEQYF
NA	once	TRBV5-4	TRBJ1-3	TGTGCCAGCAGCGCAGGGGATTCTGGAAACACCATATATTTT	CASSAGDSGNTIYF
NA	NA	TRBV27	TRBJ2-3	TGTGCCAGCAATTTATTAGGGTTCACAGATACGCAGTATTTT	CASNLLGFTDTQYF
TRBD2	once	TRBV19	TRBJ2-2	TGTGCCAGTAGTATTGTGGGAGGACTAGACACCGGGGAGCTGTTTTTT	CASSIVGGLDTGELFF
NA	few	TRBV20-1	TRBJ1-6	TGCAGTGCCACCCCAGATTGGACACCTAATAATCCACCCCTCCACTTT	CSATPDWTPNNPPLHF
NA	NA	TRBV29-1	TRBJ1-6	TGCAGCGGGGGGGAGTATAATTCACCCCTCCACTTT	CSGGEYNSPLHF
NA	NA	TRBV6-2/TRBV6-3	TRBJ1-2	TGTGCCAGCAGTTTCGGTCAGGGCTACACCTTC	CASSFGQGYTF
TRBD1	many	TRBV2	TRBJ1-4	TGTGCCAGCACCACCGGGACAGGGGATGAAAAACTGTTTTTT	CASTTGTGDEKLFF
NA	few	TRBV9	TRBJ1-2	TGTGCCAGCAGCGGACGATTAGGGGGCTACACCTTC	CASSGRLGGYTF
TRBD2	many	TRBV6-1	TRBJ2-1	TGTGCCAGCAGTGTACAAGCGGGGGAATACAATGAGCAGTTCTTC	CASSVQAGEYNEQFF
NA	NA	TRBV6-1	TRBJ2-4	TGTGCCAGCAGTAAATCTCTGGTTTTAGCCAAAAACATTCAGTACTTC	CASSKSLVLAKNIQYF
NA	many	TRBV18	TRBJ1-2	TGTGCCAGCTCACCAAGATACGGACAGAGGGGAATGGGCTACACCTTC	CASSPRYGQRGMGYTF
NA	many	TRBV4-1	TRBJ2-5	TGCGCCAGCAGCCAAGATTGGAGGACCCAGTACTTC	CASSQDWRTQYF
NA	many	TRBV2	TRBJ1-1	TGTGCCAGCAGCGGGCTAACCAAGAACACTGAAGCTTTCTTT	CASSGLTKNTEAFF
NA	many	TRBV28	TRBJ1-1	TGTGCCAGCAGATCTGGACAAGTAAACACTGAAGCTTTCTTT	CASRSGQVNTEAFF
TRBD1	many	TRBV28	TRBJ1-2	TGTGCCAGCAGTTCGACCGGGACAGCACTCTATGGCTACACCTTC	CASSSTGTALYGYTF
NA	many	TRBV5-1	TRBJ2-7	TGCGCCAGCAGCCGATCGGGACGGACCGACGAGCAGTACTTC	CASSRSGRTDEQYF
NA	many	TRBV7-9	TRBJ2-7	TGTGCCAGCAGCTTCCAGACAGGTAGCTACGAGCAGTACTTC	CASSFQTGSYEQYF
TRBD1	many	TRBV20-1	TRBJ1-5	TGCAGTGCTGGGGACAGGGGGCCTCAGCCCCAGCATTTT	CSAGDRGPQPQHF
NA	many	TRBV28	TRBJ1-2	TGTGCCAGCAGTCCCTTTTGGCAGGGCAATGGCTACACCTTC	CASSPFWQGNGYTF
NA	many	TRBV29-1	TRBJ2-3	TGCAGCGTTGAAGTGGTGATCGGGACTAGCACAGATACGCAGTATTTT	CSVEVVIGTSTDTQYF
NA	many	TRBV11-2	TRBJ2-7	TGTGCCAGCAGCTTAGATCTGGGGGACGAGCAGTACTTC	CASSLDLGDEQYF
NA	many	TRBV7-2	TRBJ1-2	TGTGCCAGCAGCCGTCGGGGTTCTAGCTATGGCTACACCTTC	CASSRRGSSYGYTF
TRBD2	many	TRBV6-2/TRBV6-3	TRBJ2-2	TGTGCCAGCAATCCACCTAGCGGGGGGCTGAACACCGGGGAGCTGTTTTTT	CASNPPSGGLNTGELFF
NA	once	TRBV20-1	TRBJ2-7	TGCAGTGCTAGATTGCGTCCCTCCTACGAGCAGTACTTC	CSARLRPSYEQYF
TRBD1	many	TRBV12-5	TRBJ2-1	TGTGCTAGTGGCCCGGGACAGGTATCCCATTACAATGAGCAGTTCTTC	CASGPGQVSHYNEQFF
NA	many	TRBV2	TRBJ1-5	TGTGCCAGCAGTGGGGGAAACAATCAGCCCCAGCATTTT	CASSGGNNQPQHF
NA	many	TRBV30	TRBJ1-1	TGTGCCTGGAGTGAGCTTCAGGCAGCTTTCTTT	CAWSELQAAFF
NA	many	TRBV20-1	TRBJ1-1	TGCAGTGCTCCCGAGGTGAGGGGTACGAACACTGAAGCTTTCTTT	CSAPEVRGTNTEAFF
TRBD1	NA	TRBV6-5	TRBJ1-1	TGTGCCAGCAGTTACTCCGGGACAGATTCTACTGAAGCTTTCTTT	CASSYSGTDSTEAFF
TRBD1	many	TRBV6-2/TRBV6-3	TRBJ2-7	TGTGCCAGCAGTTACTCGAGATCCGGGACAGAATTCTACGAGCAGTACTTC	CASSYSRSGTEFYEQYF
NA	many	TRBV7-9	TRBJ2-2	TGTGCCAGCAGGAGACGGACGAACACCGGGGAGCTGTTTTTT	CASRRRTNTGELFF
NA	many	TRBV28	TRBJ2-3	TGTGCCAGCGGGGGTGATGGGGAGACAGATACGCAGTATTTT	CASGGDGETDTQYF
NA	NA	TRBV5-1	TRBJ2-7	TGCGCCAGCAGTACGTTCAACGAGCAGTACTTC	CASSTFNEQYF
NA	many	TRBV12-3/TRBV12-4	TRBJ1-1	TGTGCCAGCAGCTACAGAGTTAGTTTCCTTGAAGCTTTCTTT	CASSYRVSFLEAFF
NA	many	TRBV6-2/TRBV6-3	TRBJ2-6	TGTGCCAGCATCCGGGGGTTGGGGGCCAACGTCCTGACTTTC	CASIRGLGANVLTF